These T cell receptor beta chains were read from a single sample in a study of control samples from healthy donors and cancer patients. The repertoire was sequenced with immunoSEQ multiplex PCR; TCRdb's copy has only in-frame clones and lacks some. The data show some 120,000 clones, 80% to 90% seen once. The sample comprised blood. The receptors originated from a man aged 55 to 70 in good health. Both conserved end residues are part of each CDR3.

TRBV7-2	TRBJ1-5	CASSLGTGTGTQPQHF
TRBV5-6	TRBJ2-7	CAGIPGHNSYEQYF
TRBV5-1	TRBJ1-5	CASSGTGGQPQHF
TRBV10-2	TRBJ2-3	CASTYSGGAADTQYF
TRBV28	TRBJ2-7	CASHAGQGKWNEQYF
TRBV7-2	TRBJ1-1	CASSLAPRGGGTEAFF
TRBV6-5	TRBJ1-1	CASSRQGTEAFF
TRBV3-1/TRBV3-2	TRBJ2-2	CASSQREGEGGELFF
TRBV5-1	TRBJ2-2	CASSLGPGAGELFF
TRBV9	TRBJ2-3	CASSGLAGGTDTQYF
TRBV7-3	TRBJ2-1	CASSSSGYNEQFF